This is a list of T cell receptor beta chains from one sample in a study of CD8+ T cells in alopecia areata. Clones were sequenced by immunoSEQ multiplex PCR, and TCRdb holds only the in-frame ones, with some missing. The sample lists about 190,000 clones; around 65% were seen once. The source material was CD4+ T cells sorted from blood, sampled at week 4, from a patient treated with tofacitinib. The source is a human donor with alopecia areata. Both conserved end residues are part of each CDR3. Fields, in order: CDR3 protein, CDR3 DNA, V gene, D gene, J gene, clone size. The D gene is left open where the match is weak. For some rows the clone size is stated as once, few or many, or as a class when expanded; others skip it.

CASSSGWDTDTQYF | TGCGCCAGCAGCTCCGGATGGGATACGGATACGCAGTATTTT | TRBV5-1 | NA | TRBJ2-3 | NA
CASSLALLGNQPQHF | TGTGCCAGCAGCTTAGCTCTTTTGGGAAATCAGCCCCAGCATTTT | TRBV7-2 | NA | TRBJ1-5 | NA
CASRNRQTDTQYF | TGTGCCAGCAGAAATCGACAGACAGATACGCAGTATTTT | TRBV6-6 | NA | TRBJ2-3 | many
CASSSTGGMTGAEAFF | TGTGCCAGCAGCTCGACAGGGGGCATGACAGGCGCTGAAGCTTTCTTT | TRBV7-2 | TRBD1 | TRBJ1-1 | NA
CAWSALNGAGSAAQYF | TGTGCCTGGAGTGCCCTCAACGGGGCGGGGTCCGCGGCCCAGTACTTC | TRBV30 | NA | TRBJ2-5 | NA
CASSPQDRVFGNTIYF | TGTGCCAGCAGTCCACAGGACAGGGTATTTGGAAACACCATATATTTT | TRBV6-6 | TRBD1 | TRBJ1-3 | NA
CASSSYDDPLYEQYF | TGTGCCAGCAGTTCATACGACGACCCCCTCTACGAGCAGTACTTC | TRBV6-5 | NA | TRBJ2-7 | NA
CASSWRGEDEQFF | TGCGCCAGCAGCTGGCGGGGAGAAGATGAGCAGTTCTTC | TRBV5-1 | NA | TRBJ2-1 | NA
CASSLAGGAYEQYF | TGCGCCAGCAGCCTAGCCGGGGGGGCCTACGAGCAGTACTTC | TRBV4-1 | TRBD2 | TRBJ2-7 | few
CASSAGTGGLETQYF | TGTGCCAGCAGCGCTGGGACAGGGGGGTTAGAGACCCAGTACTTC | TRBV9 | TRBD1 | TRBJ2-5 | once
CASSPSRHQETQYF | TGTGCCAGCAGCCCCTCGCGGCACCAAGAGACCCAGTACTTC | TRBV7-2 | NA | TRBJ2-5 | NA
CASSYSFYEQYF | TGTGCCAGCAGTTACAGCTTCTACGAGCAGTACTTC | TRBV6-6 | NA | TRBJ2-7 | NA
CAWGGQGNQPQHF | TGTGCCTGGGGGGGACAGGGGAATCAGCCCCAGCATTTT | TRBV30 | TRBD1 | TRBJ1-5 | NA
CASSVTALSGELFF | TGTGCCAGCAGCGTAACGGCCCTAAGCGGGGAGCTGTTTTTT | TRBV9 | NA | TRBJ2-2 | NA
CASSQELNSNTGELFF | TGCGCCAGCAGCCAAGAGCTGAACAGTAACACCGGGGAGCTGTTTTTT | TRBV4-3 | NA | TRBJ2-2 | NA
CASSYSTPGQNRRQYF | TGTGCCAGCAGTTACTCGACCCCCGGACAGAATCGACGCCAGTACTTC | TRBV6-5 | NA | TRBJ2-7 | NA
CASSLSPGGDYEQYF | TGTGCCAGCAGCCTAAGCCCGGGCGGGGACTACGAGCAGTACTTC | TRBV11-2 | NA | TRBJ2-7 | once
CSVEDRAAYGYTF | TGCAGCGTTGAAGACAGGGCGGCCTATGGCTACACCTTC | TRBV29-1 | NA | TRBJ1-2 | few
CASSLEGAPVQPQHF | TGTGCCAGCAGCTTGGAGGGGGCCCCTGTCCAGCCCCAGCATTTT | TRBV5-6 | TRBD1 | TRBJ1-5 | NA
CASSPRLNEKLFF | TGTGCCAGCAGCCCTCGCTTAAATGAAAAACTGTTTTTT | TRBV27 | NA | TRBJ1-4 | many
CASSVEGGGNTIYF | TGTGCCAGCAGCGTAGAAGGTGGTGGAAACACCATATATTTT | TRBV9 | NA | TRBJ1-3 | NA
CASSRRQGGEKLFF | TGTGCCAGCAGCCGTCGACAGGGTGGCGAAAAACTGTTTTTT | TRBV14 | TRBD1 | TRBJ1-4 | NA
CSVNRGSTEAFF | TGCAGCGTCAACAGGGGATCCACTGAAGCTTTCTTT | TRBV29-1 | TRBD1 | TRBJ1-1 | few
CAISEGARQETQYF | TGTGCCATCAGTGAGGGCGCCCGTCAAGAGACCCAGTACTTC | TRBV10-3 | NA | TRBJ2-5 | NA
CASSVVAGDSTDTQYF | TGTGCCAGCAGCGTCGTAGCGGGCGATAGCACAGATACGCAGTATTTT | TRBV9 | TRBD2 | TRBJ2-3 | NA
CASNRGGEKLFF | TGTGCCAGCAATCGCGGGGGTGAAAAACTGTTTTTT | TRBV2 | NA | TRBJ1-4 | once
CASSSQGSETQYF | TGTGCCAGCAGCTCACAGGGTAGCGAGACCCAGTACTTC | TRBV11-1 | NA | TRBJ2-5 | NA
CAWSTLAGSTDTQYF | TGTGCCTGGAGTACGCTAGCGGGGAGCACAGATACGCAGTATTTT | TRBV30 | TRBD2 | TRBJ2-3 | NA
CASSVAYGGETQYF | TGTGCCAGCAGCGTAGCGTACGGGGGAGAGACCCAGTACTTC | TRBV9 | NA | TRBJ2-5 | NA
CASSVAGSPYEQYF | TGTGCCAGCAGCGTAGCCGGCTCCCCCTACGAGCAGTACTTC | TRBV9 | NA | TRBJ2-7 | NA
CASSLQVLASGNTIYF | TGTGCCAGCAGCTTACAGGTCTTGGCCTCTGGAAACACCATATATTTT | TRBV7-2 | NA | TRBJ1-3 | few
CAWSTGGSYNSPLHF | TGTGCCTGGAGTACGGGTGGGTCCTATAATTCACCCCTCCACTTT | TRBV30 | NA | TRBJ1-6 | NA
CASSLPGTPPMAGELFF | TGTGCCAGCAGCTTACCCGGGACGCCCCCAATGGCCGGGGAGCTGTTTTTT | TRBV7-6 | NA | TRBJ2-2 | once
CASSVGTLNSPLHF | TGTGCCAGCAGCGTGGGTACACTAAATTCACCCCTCCACTTT | TRBV9 | NA | TRBJ1-6 | few
CASSPWGAMNTEAFF | TGTGCCAGCAGCCCCTGGGGGGCTATGAACACTGAAGCTTTCTTT | TRBV7-2 | NA | TRBJ1-1 | few
CASGGDRGTLTYF | TGTGCCAGCGGGGGGGACAGGGGGACCCTTACGTACTTC | TRBV2 | TRBD1 | TRBJ2-5 | NA
CASRGGWTYEQYF | TGTGCCAGCAGGGGAGGGTGGACCTACGAGCAGTACTTC | TRBV13 | TRBD2 | TRBJ2-7 | few
CATSRGTSGGTDTQYF | TGTGCCACCAGCAGAGGGACTAGCGGGGGTACAGATACGCAGTATTTT | TRBV15 | TRBD2 | TRBJ2-3 | NA
CATSRERVGLAGEFF | TGTGCCACCAGCAGAGAAAGGGTAGGACTAGCGGGGGAGTTCTTC | TRBV15 | TRBD2 | TRBJ2-1 | NA
CASSRTSGGDSSYEQYF | TGTGCCAGCAGCCGGACTAGCGGGGGAGATAGCTCCTACGAGCAGTACTTC | TRBV7-2 | TRBD2 | TRBJ2-7 | NA
CAWSGSRRDTQYF | TGTGCCTGGAGTGGTAGTCGGAGAGATACGCAGTATTTT | TRBV30 | NA | TRBJ2-3 | NA
CSVGEDSNQPQHF | TGCAGCGTTGGGGAGGATAGCAATCAGCCCCAGCATTTT | TRBV29-1 | NA | TRBJ1-5 | NA
CASSSQETQYF | TGCGCCAGCAGCTCACAAGAGACCCAGTACTTC | TRBV5-1 | NA | TRBJ2-5 | few
CASSLPGTSPYNEQFF | TGCGCCAGCAGCCTCCCCGGGACTTCTCCCTACAATGAGCAGTTCTTC | TRBV5-1 | NA | TRBJ2-1 | NA
CSAVEGGNQPQHF | TGCAGCGCCGTGGAGGGCGGAAATCAGCCCCAGCATTTT | TRBV29-1 | NA | TRBJ1-5 | NA
CASSQPPQDHYTF | TGCGCCAGCAGCCAGCCCCCACAGGACCACTACACCTTC | TRBV5-1 | NA | TRBJ1-2 | NA